The entry below describes one T cell receptor beta chain. Its target is not known. The authors prepared the TCRbeta library with unique molecular identifiers. A single record per CDR3 protein comes from TCRdb applying MiXCR to the PCR reads. The data contain 300,000 to 400,000 distinct CDR3 sequences, 16% of them singletons. The data derive from a study of T-cell reconstitution after alpha-beta-depleted transplantation in children. The study, taken as a whole, reports: Reportedly, alpha-beta T cells present about two months post-transplant originated from several hundred expanded clones of graft origin. When one year had passed after transplant, most T-cell counts and diversity came from newly produced T cells. Day-60 TCRbeta diversity that was high in some patients was derived from surviving recipient T cells and thymic progenitors.

The material was PBMCs, mostly from graft donor cells, obtained 360 days after TCRalphabeta/CD19-depleted stem cell transplant. The source is a male patient aged 2 to 9 who had a stem cell transplant for acute lymphoblastic leukemia, so the T cells may come from the graft donor.

DNA of the CDR3: TGTGCCAGCAGTCCACCCGGGGGGGTAGGGCAGCCCCAGCATTTT. Translated, it gives CASSPPGGVGQPQHF. The chain has TRBV12-3 or TRBV12-4 and TRBJ1-5, with D perhaps matching TRBD1 (5 bases). The CDR3 spans 15 residues. V gave up 5 bases and J gave up 7 bases, with 18 bases separating them.